This T cell receptor (beta chain) originates from a study of molecular identifiers for immune sequencing clone quantification. Looking at the study overall: Within a replicate experiment, RNA obtained from either roughly 18,000 or 92,000 naive CD8 cells was divided into five aliquots, and four of those aliquots were then sequenced. Study results and limitations: Detecting spiked Jurkat TCR RNA from one cell among about a million naive cells was reportedly possible.

This clonotype was seen repeatedly, ten times or more. Its antigen remains unknown. Libraries for naive CD8 T cells, which were made from approximately 20,000 to 980,000 sorted cells, drew on 10%, 30% or 50% of the RNA. The V gene lost 2 bases and the J gene lost 7 bases, with 10 bases spanning the gap. Germline V lookup: CDR1 SGHDT, CDR2 YYEEEE. CDR3 length: 12 residues. It was with previously described methods and listed TCR primers that bulk TCR libraries were made. MiXCR was run by TCRdb on the PCR reads, yielding one entry per CDR3 protein. The sample holds some 100,000 distinct CDR3 sequences, around 19% seen once.

The chain combines TRBV5-6 with TRBJ2-7, with D hard to call. Material: naive CD8+ T cells from blood, with Jurkat cell RNA spiked in. Subset: FACS-sorted CD8+CD4-CCR7+CD45RA+ naive T cells. This receptor was obtained from a human donor in good health. Some libraries in this study had Jurkat cell RNA spiked in. CDR3: CASSFQAREQYF. The CDR3 DNA reads as TGTGCCAGCAGCTTCCAAGCCCGAGAGCAGTACTTC.